These 17 T cell receptor beta chains were all obtained from the same sample, sequenced in a study of shared T cell receptors in the human thymus. Sequencing was performed with immunoSEQ multiplex PCR; in TCRdb, only in-frame clones are kept and a portion is missing. The table shows some 720,000 clones, with roughly 90% occurring only once. These data were also filed under a second study, of human thymus T cells.

The sample was thymocytes. The source is a boy in the first two years of life with a congenital heart defect.

This clone was recorded once. The chain links TRBV28 to TRBJ2-7; 9 bases are a match to TRBD2. Germline V gene lookup returns CDR1 MDHEN and CDR2 SYDVKM. J gave up 3 bases and V 6 bases, and 12 bases lay outside the gene matches. The CDR3 spans 16 residues. CDR3 region: CASRPRGGYSLYEQYF. CDR3 sequence (DNA): TGTGCCAGCAGGCCGCGGGGGGGCTACTCTCTCTACGAGCAGTACTTC.

The chain carries TRBV6-1 and TRBJ1-4; D possibly corresponds to TRBD1 (5 bases). V was clipped by 7 bases and J by 8 bases, with 11 bases between them. Per germline, CDR1 MNHNS and CDR2 SASEGT. This CDR3 comprises 12 residues. CDR3 coding DNA: TGTGCCAGCACCGGGGCGGGAGAAAAACTGTTTTTT. Its translation is CASTGAGEKLFF.

The chain combines TRBV13 with TRBJ2-7; tentatively, D is TRBD2 (6 bases). CDR3 length: 15 residues. Trimming cost V 4 bases and J 3 bases, with 16 bases left between them. Germline V lookup: CDR1 PRHDT, CDR2 FYEKMQ (reference sequence). The CDR3 region is CASSSLLPGSYEQYF. The CDR3 DNA reads as TGTGCCAGCAGCTCCCTCCTGCCCGGGAGCTACGAGCAGTACTTC.

This chain uses TRBV2 with TRBJ2-6; D is ambiguous. This CDR3 has 12 residues. CDR1 SNHLY and CDR2 FYNNEI come from the germline V gene. The ends were cut back, 6 bases at V and 4 bases at J, with 4 bases in the middle. CDR3 protein: CASRGGANVLTF. CDR3 nucleotides: TGTGCCAGCAGGGGCGGGGCCAACGTCCTGACTTTC.

The chain joins TRBV10-3 to TRBJ2-7; no reliable D call. The CDR3 extends over 13 amino acids. Germline lookup yields CDR1 ENHRY and CDR2 SYGVKD. Trimming pared 4 bases from V and 0 bases from J, leaving 7 bases between. The CDR3 region has the DNA TGTGCCATCAGTGTTTCAGGCTCCTACGAGCAGTACTTC. It yields the protein CAISVSGSYEQYF.

The chain links TRBV6-1 to TRBJ2-7, with 10 bases that match TRBD2. The V gene end was trimmed by 7 bases and the J gene end by 5 bases; junction bases not matched to a gene: 5. Germline values: CDR1 MNHNS, CDR2 SASEGT. The CDR3 spans 13 residues. Written as DNA, the CDR3 is TGTGCCAGCAATAGCGGGAGGTCGCACGAGCAGTACTTC. Protein sequence: CASNSGRSHEQYF.

The rearrangement links TRBV28 to TRBJ2-3; 7 bases fit TRBD2. The CDR3 runs 17 residues. CDR1 MDHEN and CDR2 SYDVKM come from the germline V gene. V was clipped by 7 bases and J by 1 base; unmatched bases: 14. The CDR3 sequence: CASNSDGLGGGTDTQYF. The DNA for the CDR3 is TGTGCCAGCAATAGTGATGGACTAGGTGGGGGCACAGATACGCAGTATTTT.

This clone was counted a single time. This chain joins TRBV14 and TRBJ2-6, with 7 bases that match TRBD1. CDR1 is SGHDN, CDR2 FVKESK, per germline. The CDR3 has 18 amino acids. V was pared by 3 bases and J by 4 bases, with 12 bases of the junction left unmatched. As DNA, the CDR3 is TGTGCCAGCAGCCACAGCGTACAGGGGCTTGGAGGGGCCAACGTCCTGACTTTC. Translation: CASSHSVQGLGGANVLTF.

The chain combines TRBV15 with TRBJ1-2, with 9 bases lining up with TRBD1. J gave up 3 bases and V 1 base, and 9 bases lay outside the gene matches. Germline V gene data show CDR1 as LNHNV and CDR2 as YYDKDF (reference sequence). There are 17 residues in the CDR3. The DNA of the CDR3 is TGTGCCACCAGCAGAGGAGGGACAGGGTACGTCCACTATGGCTACACCTTC. This codes for CATSRGGTGYVHYGYTF.

The V and J genes are TRBV7-8 and TRBJ2-7, with D maybe TRBD2 (6 bases). Between the trimmed V and J ends, which lost 5 bases and 11 bases, there was a span of 19 bases. Per the germline V gene, CDR1 is SGHVS and CDR2 is FQNEAQ. CDR3 length equals 13 residues. This chain's CDR3 is CASSPRRGYGEYF. The CDR3 DNA reads as TGTGCCAGCAGCCCTCGGAGGGGCTACGGGGAGTACTTC.

The chain is built from TRBV7-9 and TRBJ2-7, with 11 bases identical to TRBD2. V dropped 3 bases and J dropped 4; count of bases not matched to a gene: 5. The CDR3 has 15 residues. Germline assignment: CDR1 SEHNR and CDR2 FQNEAQ (reference sequence). In DNA, the CDR3 is TGTGCCAGCAGCTTCCCCGGACTAGCGGGTTACGAGCAGTACTTC. It specifies CASSFPGLAGYEQYF.

The gene calls are TRBV6-1 and TRBJ1-1, with D perhaps matching TRBD1 (6 bases). Germline CDR1 and CDR2: MNHNS and SASEGT. The germline V and J ends were trimmed by 0 bases and 4 bases, with 9 bases remaining between them. The CDR3 has 14 residues. CDR3 protein: CASSEAWGRTEAFF. The CDR3 nucleotides read TGTGCCAGCAGTGAAGCGTGGGGGCGCACTGAAGCTTTCTTT.

V and J are TRBV6-1 and TRBJ2-7; 9 bases line up with TRBD1. The CDR3 sequence is 11 residues long. Looked up from germline, CDR1 is MNHNS and CDR2 is SASEGT. V shed 6 bases and J 10 bases; nucleotides not matched to a gene: 4. The CDR3 DNA is TGTGCCAGCAGACAGGGGGCCGGTCAGTACTTC. Translation: CASRQGAGQYF.

This chain joins TRBV28 and TRBJ1-1; D is unclear. Germline loops: CDR1 MDHEN, CDR2 SYDVKM. V dropped 3 bases and J dropped 1 base, with 12 bases sitting between them. This CDR3 spans 15 amino acids. The CDR3 region has the DNA TGTGCCAGCAGTTTGTTTAGACAACCGAACACTGAAGCTTTCTTT. It specifies CASSLFRQPNTEAFF.

The rearrangement uses TRBV30 and TRBJ1-1; D gene uncertain. V was cut by 2 bases and J by 5 bases, with 15 bases left in between. Germline values: CDR1 GTSNPN, CDR2 SVGIG (reference sequence). The CDR3 covers 14 residues. The CDR3 protein is CAWSFGALRTEAFF. The CDR3 DNA reads TGTGCCTGGAGTTTTGGCGCTTTGAGGACTGAAGCTTTCTTT.

As DNA, the CDR3 is TGTGCCAGCAGCTCCGAGGACAGGGGGCTTTCAGATACGCAGTATTTT. Amino acids: CASSSEDRGLSDTQYF. The V gene is TRBV11-2, the J gene TRBJ2-3, with TRBD1 matching 11 bases. Germline V gene sequence: CDR1 SGHAT, CDR2 FQNNGV. The CDR3 extends over 16 amino acids. V lost 4 bases and J lost 4; bases outside the gene matches: 7. Full variable domain (missing parts from reference TRBV11-2 and TRBJ2-3): EAGVAQSPRYKIIEKRQSVAFWCNPISGHATLYWYQQILGQGPKLLIQFQNNGVVDDSQLPKDRFSAERLKGVDSTLKIQPAKLEDSAVYLCASSSEDRGLSDTQYFGPGTRLTVL.

The J gene is TRBJ2-1, the V gene TRBV27; 13 bases map to TRBD2. The CDR3 runs to 16 residues. Germline trimming cut 9 bases from V and 6 bases from J; bases unmatched to any gene: 11. The V gene's germline CDR1 is MNHEY and CDR2 SMNVEV (reference sequence). The CDR3 bases are TGTGCCAGTCTACTAGCGGGAGGGCCAACGGGCAATGAGCAGTTCTTC. This gives the protein CASLLAGGPTGNEQFF.